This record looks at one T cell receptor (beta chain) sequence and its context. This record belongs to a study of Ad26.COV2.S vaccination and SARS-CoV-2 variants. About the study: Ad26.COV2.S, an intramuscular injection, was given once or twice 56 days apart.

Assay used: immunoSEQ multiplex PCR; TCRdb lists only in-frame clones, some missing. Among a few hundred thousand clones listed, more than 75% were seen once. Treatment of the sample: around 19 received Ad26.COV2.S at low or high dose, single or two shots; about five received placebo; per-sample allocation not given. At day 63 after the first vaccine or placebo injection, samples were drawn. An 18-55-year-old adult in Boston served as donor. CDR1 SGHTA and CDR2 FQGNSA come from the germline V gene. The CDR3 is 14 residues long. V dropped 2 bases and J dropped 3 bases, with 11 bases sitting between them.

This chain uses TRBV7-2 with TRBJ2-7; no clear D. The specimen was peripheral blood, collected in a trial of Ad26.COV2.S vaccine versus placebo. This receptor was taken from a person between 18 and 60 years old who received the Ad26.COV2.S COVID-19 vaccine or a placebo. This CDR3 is CASSLSYSSYEQYF. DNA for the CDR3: TGTGCCAGCAGCTTAAGCTATAGCAGCTACGAGCAGTACTTC. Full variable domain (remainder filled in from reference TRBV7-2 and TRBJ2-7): GAGVSQSPSNKVTEKGKDVELRCDPISGHTALYWYRQSLGQGLEFLIYFQGNSAPDKSGLPSDRFSAERTGGSVSTLTIQRTQQEDSAVYLCASSLSYSSYEQYFGPGTRLTVT.